This passage covers 2 T cell receptor beta chains from one sample sequenced in a study of T cells in Graves' hyperthyroidism and ophthalmopathy. Amplification of TCR beta CDR3 regions was performed using RNA transcripts as template. An initial round of RT-PCR targeting the TCR CDR3 relied on the HTBI primer set. TCRdb independently ran MiXCR on the multiplex PCR reads; one entry per CDR3 protein. The table includes 300,000 to 450,000 distinct CDR3 sequences, 11% to 15% detected once. Input material: blood. Receptor source: a woman in her sixties or seventies with Graves' hyperthyroidism.

In this sample, this clonotype turned up a few times. J is TRBJ2-7 and V is TRBV11-3; perhaps TRBD1 as D (6 bases). V was pared by 3 bases and J by 3 bases, with 15 bases between. In germline, CDR1 is SGHNT, CDR2 YENEEA. This CDR3 is built from 15 residues. In nucleotides, the CDR3 is TGTGCCAGCAGCTTGGGGGCAGGGGTGGACTACGAGCAGTACTTC. This translates into CASSLGAGVDYEQYF.

The chain uses TRBV5-1 and TRBJ1-2; 9 bases line up with TRBD1. The CDR3 length is 14 residues. The trim removed 6 bases at V and 4 bases at J, leaving 7 bases unmatched. In germline, CDR1 is SGHRS, CDR2 YFSETQ. CDR3 in amino acids: CASNMGQGVYGYTF. In DNA, the CDR3 is TGCGCCAGCAATATGGGACAGGGAGTCTATGGCTACACCTTC.